This T cell receptor (beta chain) was captured in a study of OX40 agonist ivuxolimab in advanced cancers. Assay used: immunoSEQ multiplex PCR; TCRdb lists only in-frame clones, some missing. The sample yields more than 60,000 clones, approximately 92% seen once. Study observations and caveats: At 0.1 to 3.0 mg/kg, CD4+ and CD8+ blood T cells expanded clonally by week 6.

A note on this clone: No antigen is known for it.

Trimming left V 2 bases short and J 0 bases short, with 8 bases between. The length of the CDR3 is 14 residues. Germline values: CDR1 MGHRA, CDR2 YSYEKL. The TCR originated in an adult with an advanced solid tumor such as melanoma, head and neck, liver or kidney cancer. Sequences were derived from CD4+ or CD8+ T cells sorted from blood, sampled in a trial of the OX40 agonist ivuxolimab. This chain joins TRBV4-1 and TRBJ2-7; D remains ambiguous. CDR3 sequence (DNA): TGCGCCAGCAGCCAAACCCCAGGCTCCTACGAGCAGTACTTC. Residues: CASSQTPGSYEQYF.